The clone carrying this T cell receptor (beta chain) appeared a few times. Its target is unknown. PCR employed 60 Vbeta and 13 Jbeta primers. Only in-frame clones appear in the TCRdb table, and some are missing; sequencing was by immunoSEQ multiplex PCR. The sample lists roughly 120,000 clones, 15% occurring once. The V and J ends lost 3 bases and 8 bases, in that order; junction bases with no gene match: 9. The CDR3 covers 14 residues. Per germline, CDR1 SGHTA and CDR2 FQGNSA. This entry belongs to a study of cytomegalovirus exposure and HLA in healthy donors. Study observations and caveats: Researchers reported in a later analysis that a missense DCLRE1C variant was tied to TCR beta V- and J-gene trimming. Confirmation in vitro established that a few CMV-associated chains were specific for CMV antigens. The presence/absence work took it that sequencing depth was about the same across donors. Earlier analysis looked at TCR beta V segments, and most were productive about 87% or about 30% of the time.

V and J are TRBV7-2 and TRBJ1-2, with 7 positions matching TRBD1. This receptor was identified in a woman aged 18-35 years in good health and CMV-seronegative. Sequenced input: PBMCs. The CDR3 protein is CASSLYGTDGGYTF. The CDR3 DNA is TGTGCCAGCAGCTTGTATGGGACAGACGGCGGCTACACCTTC.